This TCR beta chain comes out of a study of T-cell memory formation after mild COVID-19. Unmatched junction bases numbered 9, after V lost 4 bases and J lost 5 bases. Germline assignment: CDR1 SQVTM and CDR2 ANQGSEA. CDR3 length equals 14 residues. The study's findings and limits: Clones shrinking between day 15 and 85 showed a balanced CD4/CD8 split, and those that grew later tilted toward CD4+.

Via MiXCR, TCRdb re-called the 5' RACE reads, giving one row per CDR3 protein. The table lists around 150,000 distinct CDR3 sequences, 25% to 40% of them singletons. Regarding this clonotype: Its antigen is not identified.

The clonotype originates from an adult woman who had mild COVID-19 (a few samples of this study predate the infection). Cell type and time point are not known. The chain joins TRBV29-1 to TRBJ2-3; TRBD2 aligns across 7 bases. The sequencing sample was made of PBMCs or a T cell subset sorted from them (not recorded which). The CDR3 protein is CSVAVGGRGDTQYF. The CDR3 DNA is TGCAGCGTTGCGGTGGGAGGGCGAGGAGATACGCAGTATTTT.